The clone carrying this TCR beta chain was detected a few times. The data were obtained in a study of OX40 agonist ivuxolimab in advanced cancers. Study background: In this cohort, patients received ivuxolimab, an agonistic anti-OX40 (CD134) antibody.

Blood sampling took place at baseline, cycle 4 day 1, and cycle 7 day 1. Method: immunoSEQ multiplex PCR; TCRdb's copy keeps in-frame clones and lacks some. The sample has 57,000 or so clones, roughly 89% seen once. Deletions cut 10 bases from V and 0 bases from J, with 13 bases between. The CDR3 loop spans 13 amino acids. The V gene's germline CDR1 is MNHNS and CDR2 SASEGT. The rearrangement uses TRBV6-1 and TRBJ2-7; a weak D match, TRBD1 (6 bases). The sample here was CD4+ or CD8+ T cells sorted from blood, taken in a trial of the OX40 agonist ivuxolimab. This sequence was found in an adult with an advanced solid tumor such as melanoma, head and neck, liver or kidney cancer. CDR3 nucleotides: TGTGCCATAACCGGGACACACTCCTACGAGCAGTACTTC. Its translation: CAITGTHSYEQYF.